The TCR beta chain under discussion was sequenced for a study of T cell responses to AZD1222 COVID-19 vaccine. In the case of this clone: Its antigen is currently unknown.

Study findings and constraints: It should be noted that donors were predominantly white British and more often female, and clonal diversity was possibly underestimated. Spike-wide vaccine-associated CD4 TCRs dominated at 160-218 and 743-854. Spike-specific TCR breadth and depth both grew after two AZD1222 doses.

The table came from immunoSEQ multiplex PCR; TCRdb's copy has only in-frame clones and leaves some out. The sample contains about 170,000 clones, roughly 92% of which appear only once. V was clipped by 0 bases and J by 0 bases, with 9 bases between them. Per the germline V gene, CDR1 is MGHRA and CDR2 is YSYEKL. The CDR3 extends over 17 amino acids. Sequenced here: peripheral blood, sampled on day 0 of AZD1222 vaccination. The chain carries TRBV4-1 and TRBJ2-6; D tentatively reads TRBD1 or TRBD2 (5 bases each). The TCR was taken from an adult in good health. The CDR3 DNA is TGCGCCAGCAGCCAAGATATGGGGACCTCTGGGGCCAACGTCCTGACTTTC. Amino acids: CASSQDMGTSGANVLTF.